The entry below gives a single T cell receptor (beta chain) sequence along with its context. The antigen it recognizes is unknown. Within one base of it there is no much larger clone, and no base qualities were kept. The sample is drawn from a study of identifying expanded T cells in peripheral blood (dated by TCRdb to about 2019). Background on the whole study: Four technical replicates, made by sequencing separate aliquots from the same pool of genomic DNA, were compared pairwise.

CDR1 SGHTA and CDR2 FQGNSA are derived from the germline V gene. Spanning cysteine to phenylalanine, the CDR3 consists of 17 amino acids. Only the CDR3 DNA is retained, 51 bases long and in frame from the first base. Unmatched junction bases come to 12, with V trimmed by 1 base and J by 6 bases. During the collection period, no infections or other immune events were recorded for the healthy donors. Healthy-donor blood repertoires served as a training cohort to calibrate time-dependent variance in a beta-binomial model of T-cell clone differential abundance. The training cohort included around ten healthy donors, of whom 3 were female and 7 were male. An age range of roughly 25 to 70 years, with an average of around 44 years, was recorded for the donors. Whole blood was collected from each healthy donor at three time points spaced approximately 2 weeks apart and obtained from a commercial supplier. For immunosequencing, genomic DNA was extracted from unsorted whole blood.

The full study reports these points: In all healthy donors, the variance in clone template counts between samples taken 2 to 3 weeks apart rose significantly as total template count increased. Across all healthy-donor time intervals, the beta-binomial model significantly lowered both the number of clones called differentially abundant and the false-positive rate. About 1.2 differentially abundant clones were flagged by the binomial model between technical replicates, whereas about 15 and 19 were flagged over two weeks and four weeks, respectively. It was expected by the authors that biological variance in healthy repertoires might increase further over much longer intervals, such as months to years.

The immunoSEQ Assay, which relies on bias-controlled multiplex PCR amplification of genomic DNA, was used to profile TCRbeta CDR3 regions. The authors processed their data as follows. To quantify the absolute abundance of each unique TCRbeta CDR3 region, the sequences were collapsed and filtered. Differential abundance was assessed using a binomial (Fisher-equivalent) model and a beta-binomial model in which time-dependent variance fitted from healthy donors was added. Clones with fewer than 5 combined templates were removed, and a clone was called differentially abundant if the clone's Benjamini-Hochberg FDR was below 0.01. Beta-binomial variance was modeled as a function of total template count across the two samples using the form v = (b*log(k)+a)^2. The immuneACCESS repertoire file appears here via TCRdb, limited to in-frame rearrangements. These files lack a portion of the clones; in checked studies, under half of the deficit traces to unresolved V genes, and the cause of the others is not known. That table is the source of V, J and clone size, and D and trimming were worked out from the DNA. Across this sample there are roughly 100,000 clones, with approximately 91% seen only once. The ten largest clones represent around 4% of the sample.

This sequence uses TRBV7-2 and TRBJ2-1; 7 central nucleotides agree with TRBD2. The sample comprised blood. The sequence derives from a person aged 18-69 years in good health. This receptor carries the CDR3 CASSLGSAGAPPNEQFF. The DNA sequence reads TGTGCCAGCAGCTTAGGGTCGGCGGGAGCCCCTCCCAATGAGCAGTTCTTC.